A selection of T cell receptor beta chains follows, all from one sample in a study of cytomegalovirus exposure and HLA in healthy donors. Assay: immunoSEQ multiplex PCR; the TCRdb copy retains only in-frame clones and omits some. This table has fewer than 100,000 clones, just over 90% appearing once. Sequencing input: PBMCs. These receptors were obtained from a man in his thirties or forties in good health and CMV-seronegative. CDR3s include the opening cysteine and the closing phenylalanine or tryptophan. A D gene is named only where the DNA matches it firmly.

V gene	J gene	D gene	CDR3 protein
TRBV5-8	TRBJ1-1	-	CASDRYRTANTEAFF
TRBV9	TRBJ2-1	TRBD2	CASSVGGLAGLGEQFF
TRBV5-6	TRBJ1-3	-	CASSPVSPGYSGNTIYF
TRBV27	TRBJ2-3	-	CASSRSTDTQYF
TRBV11-2	TRBJ1-4	TRBD1	CASSRGQGAANEKLFF
TRBV28	TRBJ1-6	TRBD1	CASSLWDRVNSPLHF
TRBV11-1	TRBJ2-3	-	CASSYTGYPTDTQYF
TRBV14	TRBJ1-2	TRBD1	CASSSGGTYGYTF
TRBV6-1	TRBJ1-4	-	CASSSSSGSPEKLFF
TRBV4-1	TRBJ1-2	-	CASSQGTGVTANYGYTF
TRBV28	TRBJ1-5	-	CASSVGGLNNQPQHF
TRBV5-1	TRBJ2-1	-	CASSSDGGNYNEQFF
TRBV27	TRBJ2-7	-	CASRETGQTPYEQYF
TRBV6-5	TRBJ1-1	-	CASRTSNTEAFF
TRBV14	TRBJ2-7	-	CASSRTIYEQYF
TRBV9	TRBJ2-5	-	CASSAPWGPETQYF
TRBV29-1	TRBJ2-7	-	CSVLTYEQYF
TRBV19	TRBJ2-2	TRBD2	CAITGNSGGNTGELFF
TRBV28	TRBJ1-2	TRBD1	CASSGRGRGFPGYTF
TRBV19	TRBJ2-1	TRBD2	CASRTSGAPNNEQFF
TRBV28	TRBJ1-2	-	CASSLQENYGYTF
TRBV6-5	TRBJ2-2	-	CASSYPTRGNTGELFF
TRBV28	TRBJ1-2	-	CASSFITEGRRGYTF
TRBV10-3	TRBJ1-5	-	CAISEGGIERQPQHF
TRBV18	TRBJ1-5	TRBD1	CASSLTGALNQPQHF
TRBV2	TRBJ1-5	-	CASSPQGSNQPQHF
TRBV5-1	TRBJ2-5	-	CASSLDEGVETQYF
TRBV28	TRBJ2-3	-	CASSLLADRTDTQYF
TRBV19	TRBJ2-1	TRBD1	CASSIDRGPYNEQFF
TRBV19	TRBJ1-1	-	CASQGVRTRQINTEAFF
TRBV7-2	TRBJ2-7	-	CASSNSEQYF
TRBV5-4	TRBJ2-2	TRBD2	CASSWTSANTGELFF
TRBV28	TRBJ2-7	-	CASREAGYDYEQYF
TRBV2	TRBJ2-1	TRBD2	CASRSGGNEQFF
TRBV14	TRBJ2-7	-	CASSQLQTGYEQYF
TRBV11-2	TRBJ2-5	TRBD2	CASSLLAGGPETQYF
TRBV4-1	TRBJ2-2	-	CASSQGTAGSGELFF
TRBV4-1	TRBJ1-5	-	CASSQERVRSGSLYQPQHF
TRBV5-4	TRBJ2-2	TRBD2	CASSSTSGDGELFF
TRBV5-6	TRBJ2-1	TRBD2	CASSLVAGELSYNEQFF
TRBV2	TRBJ1-4	TRBD1	CASSEQQGVGKLFF
TRBV6-1	TRBJ2-3	-	CASSELSSSQYF
TRBV7-9	TRBJ1-4	-	CASSRGSNNEKLFF
TRBV6-5	TRBJ2-7	-	CASRPTGKPYEQYF
TRBV4-2	TRBJ2-1	TRBD2	CASSQTSGARYNEQFF
TRBV27	TRBJ1-5	-	CASSLFSSGVIRQPQHF
TRBV6-1	TRBJ2-5	TRBD2	CASTPGRAGETQYF
TRBV10-1	TRBJ2-2	-	CASSELWPGNTGELFF